The clone carrying this TCR beta chain was found a few times. The data derive from a study of blood T cell repertoires in COVID-19. Whole-study context: COVID-19 samples collected from the United States, Italy and Spain covered acute and convalescent phases. Nucleic acid was either cDNA or gDNA, and it came from T cells, B-cell-depleted T cells, or PBMCs.

In the original processing: Estimates of nucleated cell counts were drawn from the amplification of reference gene primers. Method: immunoSEQ multiplex PCR; TCRdb's copy keeps in-frame clones and lacks some. V and J calls and clone size follow that table, whereas D and trimming were derived from the DNA. The sample has about 220,000 clones, over 75% seen once. Germline-derived CDR1 and CDR2 are WNHNN and SYGVQD (reference sequence). V shed 0 bases, J shed 6 bases, and the junction held 3 bases outside the gene matches. This CDR3 is 15 amino acids long. This receptor was identified in a man aged 35 to 55 with active or convalescent COVID-19. The chain recombines TRBV10-1 with TRBJ2-7, with 12 bases aligning to TRBD1. Source material: peripheral blood. Here the CDR3 reads CASSESGQGASEQYF. The CDR3 nucleotides are TGCGCCAGCAGTGAGTCGGGACAGGGGGCTTCCGAGCAGTACTTC.